Described below is a single TCR beta chain sequence and its context. The sample is drawn from a study of T cell responses to AZD1222 COVID-19 vaccine. The length of the CDR3 is 12 residues. Germline V lookup: CDR1 SEHNR, CDR2 FQNEAQ (reference sequence). Deletions cut 3 bases from V and 10 bases from J, with 7 bases between. Libraries were prepared by immunoSEQ multiplex PCR; TCRdb keeps only in-frame clonotypes and omits some of them. The profile shows roughly 110,000 clones, about 86% of them singletons. The specimen comprised peripheral blood, sampled on day 0 of AZD1222 vaccination. The sequence was obtained from an adult in good health. This chain connects TRBV7-9 to TRBJ1-6; D is ambiguous. CDR3: CASSFFQSPLHF. CDR3 bases: TGTGCCAGCAGCTTTTTTCAATCACCCCTCCACTTT.